The 24 T cell receptor beta chains presented below share a single source sample, sequenced in a study of T cell repertoires in cytomegalovirus infection. TCRdb called the reads again in MiXCR, with one record for every CDR3 protein. The data hold a few hundred thousand distinct CDR3 sequences, with more than 25% observed a single time. The specimen was PBMCs. The receptors here all came from a human donor in good health (CMV status not recorded). Some clones in this sample may be carry-over from other donors' samples.

In this sample, this clonotype turned up a few times. V is TRBV5-1 and J is TRBJ2-1; tentatively, D is TRBD2 (6 bases). With 3 bases removed from V and 5 bases from J, the gap between germline ends came to 15 bases. The germline V gene has CDR1 SGHRS and CDR2 YFSETQ. CDR3 length: 15 residues. The CDR3 here is CASSSLGSAHNEQFF. CDR3 nucleotides: TGCGCCAGCAGCTCCCTCGGGAGTGCGCACAATGAGCAGTTCTTC. The full variable domain, its missing parts supplied by reference TRBV5-1 and TRBJ2-1, is KAGVTQTPRYLIKTRGQQVTLSCSPISGHRSVSWYQQTPGQGLQFLFEYFSETQRNKGNFPGRFSGRQFSNSRSEMNVSTLELGDSALYLCASSSLGSAHNEQFFGPGTRLTVL.

This clonotype was seen a few times. CDR3 coding DNA: TGCAGTGCTATTCGCCTACCCATAGGCAATGAGCAGTTCTTC. Protein product: CSAIRLPIGNEQFF. The chain couples TRBV20-1 to TRBJ2-1, with D uncertain. Between the trimmed V and J ends, which lost 4 bases and 6 bases, there was a span of 16 bases. The CDR3 runs to 14 residues. The V gene's germline CDR1 is DFQATT and CDR2 SNEGSKA (reference sequence).

The sample holds a few counts of this clonotype. V gene TRBV28 combines with J gene TRBJ2-1; 10 bases line up with TRBD2. The CDR3 totals 13 residues. V gave up 6 bases and J gave up 8 bases; unmatched junction bases: 4. Germline V gene lookup returns CDR1 MDHEN and CDR2 SYDVKM. This chain's CDR3 is CASRPLAGYEQFF. DNA of the CDR3: TGTGCCAGCAGGCCACTAGCGGGGTATGAGCAGTTCTTC.

The J gene is TRBJ2-3, the V gene TRBV10-3, with 8 bases identical to TRBD2. Trimming took 3 bases from V and 9 from J; bases not matched to a gene: 20. This CDR3 spans 18 amino acids. Germline V lookup: CDR1 ENHRY, CDR2 SYGVKD. The CDR3 region is CAISDLFRGSGGVGTQYF. The DNA of the CDR3 is TGTGCCATCAGTGACCTCTTCCGAGGAAGCGGGGGCGTGGGCACGCAGTATTTT.

The chain recombines TRBV6-2 or TRBV6-3 with TRBJ2-1; the D gene is possibly TRBD2 (5 bases). CDR3 length: 16 residues. The V gene lost 6 bases and the J gene lost 10 bases, with 25 bases spanning the gap. Germline CDR1 reads MNHEY; CDR2 reads SVGEGT. As DNA, the CDR3 is TGTGCCAGCAGCTCCCTGAGGGTCCTAGGGTCCGGCGAGCAGTTCTTC. Translating it yields CASSSLRVLGSGEQFF.

The rearrangement links TRBV7-9 to TRBJ1-1, with D possibly TRBD1 on 5 matching bases. The V end was cut by 5 bases, the J end by 7 bases, with 11 bases between. Germline CDR1 SEHNR, CDR2 FQNEAQ (reference sequence). CDR3 size: 12 residues. CDR3 DNA: TGTGCCAGCAGCCAGAAAACAGGTGAAGCTTTCTTT. It translates to CASSQKTGEAFF.

V and J are TRBV4-2 and TRBJ2-3; 8 bases fit TRBD1. Germline CDR1 is LGHNA and CDR2 is YNFKEQ. CDR3 length: 16 residues. Unmatched junction bases numbered 12, after V lost 5 bases and J lost 5 bases. CDR3 sequence (DNA): TGTGCCAGCAGCAGCCTCGGACAGGGCGGCGTAGATACGCAGTATTTT. Its translation: CASSSLGQGGVDTQYF.

This clonotype was detected a few times. The DNA is omitted, as the CDR3 cannot be located on it reliably, and the CDR3 follows TCRdb's listing. The rearrangement uses TRBV7-8 and TRBJ2-3; no DNA check was done on the table's D call, TRBD2. Termini included, the CDR3 measures 17 amino acids. Germline V gene data show CDR1 as SGHVS and CDR2 as FQNEAQ. CDR3 sequence: CASSILVSGRFTDTQYF.

This clonotype occurred many times. CDR3 DNA: TGTGCCAGCAGCCCTCCTGGGAGGGCGGAAGAGACCCAGTACTTC. It is translated as CASSPPGRAEETQYF. V gene TRBV7-2 combines with J gene TRBJ2-5; 7 bases fit TRBD2. The CDR3 covers 15 residues. V gave up 5 bases and J gave up 3 bases; unmatched junction bases: 9. Germline CDR1 reads SGHTA; CDR2 reads FQGNSA.

V is TRBV9 and J is TRBJ1-6, with TRBD1 identical over 9 bases. The CDR3 spans 15 residues. J was trimmed by 7 bases and V by 2 bases; bases with no gene match: 4. The germline V gene has CDR1 SGDLS and CDR2 YYNGEE. This CDR3 is CASSVVGQGNSPLHF. The CDR3 DNA follows: TGTGCCAGCAGCGTCGTGGGACAGGGCAATTCACCCCTCCACTTT.

This clonotype was counted a few times. The CDR3 loop is CASSLGSGQIRTDTQYF. In DNA, the CDR3 is TGTGCCAGCAGCTTAGGGAGCGGACAGATCCGCACAGATACGCAGTATTTT. V usage is TRBV7-9 and J usage is TRBJ2-3; a possible D gene is TRBD1 (6 bases). The CDR3 has 17 residues. Trimming shortened V by 1 base and J by 1 base, and 15 bases separated the two germline ends. CDR1 is SEHNR and CDR2 is FQNEAQ in the germline V gene (reference sequence). The entire variable domain, with the rest obtained from reference TRBV7-9 and TRBJ2-3, is as follows: DTGVSQNPRHKITKRGQNVTFRCDPISEHNRLYWYRQTLGQGPEFLTYFQNEAQLEKSRLLSDRFSAERPKGSFSTLEIQRTEQGDSAMYLCASSLGSGQIRTDTQYFGPGTRLTVL.

V and J are TRBV27 and TRBJ2-1, with 14 bases matching TRBD2. The CDR3 has 18 residues. The germline CDR1 and CDR2 sequences are MNHEY and SMNVEV (reference sequence). V lost 1 base to trimming and J lost 6 bases; unmatched junction nucleotides: 8. The CDR3 nucleotides are TGTGCCAGCAGTTTATTCGGGACTAGCGGGAGTCGGGGCAATGAGCAGTTCTTC. Translation: CASSLFGTSGSRGNEQFF.

CDR3 loop: CASRPDRNSNTEAFF. For the CDR3, the DNA is TGTGCCAGCAGACCCGACAGAAACTCGAACACTGAAGCTTTCTTT. The chain links TRBV6-8 to TRBJ1-1, with D maybe TRBD1 (5 bases). The length of the CDR3 is 15 residues. Germline V gene sequence: CDR1 MNHGY, CDR2 SAAAGT. The V end lost 6 bases, the J end lost 1 base, and 15 bases lay between the germline ends.

This clonotype was found many times. This rearrangement joins TRBV7-2 to TRBJ1-4; perhaps TRBD1 as D (5 bases). The CDR3 sequence is 18 residues long. Trimming shortened V by 4 bases and J by 3 bases, and 21 bases separated the two germline ends. Germline values: CDR1 SGHTA, CDR2 FQGNSA. The CDR3 DNA follows: TGTGCCAGCAGCTCCGGGGCGTCCGGGTTCTATGCTAATGAAAAACTGTTTTTT. Residues: CASSSGASGFYANEKLFF.

CDR3 sequence: CASSQERGISSYEQYF. The CDR3, as DNA: TGTGCCAGCAGCCAAGAAAGAGGCATCTCCTCCTACGAGCAGTACTTC. This chain links TRBV4-2 with TRBJ2-7; no clear D. The ends were cut back, 0 bases at V and 0 bases at J, with 12 bases in the middle. This CDR3 has 16 amino acids. Per germline, CDR1 LGHNA and CDR2 YNFKEQ.

This clonotype has just a few counts. The chain combines TRBV7-9 with TRBJ2-1; D is perhaps TRBD1 (6 bases). This CDR3 contains 14 residues. From germline, CDR1 is SEHNR and CDR2 FQNEAQ (reference sequence). Trimming left V 6 bases short and J 5 bases short, with 14 bases between. The CDR3 sequence is CASRPDSRNNEQFF. CDR3 DNA sequence: TGTGCCAGCAGGCCGGACAGCAGAAACAATGAGCAGTTCTTC.

This clonotype was picked up a small number of times. The chain combines TRBV7-2 with TRBJ1-3; TRBD1 matches at 8 bases. Trimming cost V 0 bases and J 1 base; bases outside gene matches: 5. The CDR3 is made up of 17 amino acids. CDR1 and CDR2 (germline): SGHTA, FQGNSA. In nucleotides, the CDR3 is TGTGCCAGCAGCTTAGCGCTGACAGGGGCGTCTGGAAACACCATATATTTT. Amino acids: CASSLALTGASGNTIYF.

This clonotype came up many times. The gene calls are TRBV7-9 and TRBJ2-1; D is unresolved. CDR1 is SEHNR and CDR2 is FQNEAQ in the germline V gene (reference sequence). V was trimmed by 5 bases and J by 10 bases, leaving 12 bases between them. This CDR3 is built from 12 residues. This CDR3 is CASSPGRSEQFF. The CDR3 DNA is TGTGCCAGCAGCCCAGGCAGGTCGGAGCAGTTCTTC.

This sequence joins TRBV28 and TRBJ2-7; 10 bases fit TRBD2. Germline assignment: CDR1 MDHEN and CDR2 SYDVKM. Germline trimming cut 4 bases from V and 0 bases from J; bases unmatched to any gene: 3. The CDR3 loop spans 15 amino acids. The CDR3 sequence is CASSSSSGSSYEQYF. The CDR3 DNA reads TGTGCCAGCAGTTCTTCTAGCGGGAGCTCCTACGAGCAGTACTTC.

This clonotype was detected only once. The chain combines TRBV7-9 with TRBJ1-1; weak D call: TRBD1 (5 bases). The germline V gene has CDR1 SEHNR and CDR2 FQNEAQ (reference sequence). Trimming cost V 1 base and J 2 bases, with 17 bases left between them. The CDR3 loop spans 17 amino acids. The CDR3 coding sequence is TGTGCCAGCAGCTTAGGTTCCGGGACGGCCTTAAACACTGAAGCTTTCTTT. It is translated as CASSLGSGTALNTEAFF.

The chain is built from TRBV19 and TRBJ1-2, with D possibly TRBD1 on 5 matching bases. Trimming took off 7 bases at V and 8 bases at J, with 23 bases between the two ends. CDR3 length: 15 residues. Germline V gives CDR1 LNHDA, CDR2 SQIVND (reference sequence). The CDR3 here is CASIDSPRSTEGYTF. In DNA, the CDR3 is TGTGCCAGTATTGACAGCCCGCGCTCGACGGAGGGCTACACCTTC.

This clonotype showed up just a few times. The chain carries TRBV12-3 or TRBV12-4 and TRBJ1-1; D is unresolved. The CDR3 spans 13 residues. With 2 bases removed from V and 0 bases from J, the gap between germline ends came to 4 bases. The CDR3 coding sequence is TGTGCCAGCAGTTTACTTATGAACACTGAAGCTTTCTTT. Its translation: CASSLLMNTEAFF.

There are a few counts of this clonotype. The chain has TRBV7-2 and TRBJ1-2, with 8 bases lining up with TRBD1. Germline CDR1 SGHTA, CDR2 FQGNSA. CDR3 length: 14 amino acids. With V trimmed by 7 bases and J by 2 bases, 6 bases remained unmatched. The CDR3 protein is CASTLRDRNYGYTF. The DNA for the CDR3 is TGTGCCAGCACCCTACGGGACAGGAACTATGGCTACACCTTC.

The chain employs TRBV5-7 and TRBJ1-5, with D possibly being TRBD1 (5 bases). TRBV5-7 is filed as an ORF, its function uncertain. The CDR3 is 17 residues long. Trimming pared 4 bases from V and 0 bases from J, leaving 17 bases between. CDR3 sequence: CASSPPGTSYSNQPQHF. CDR3 in DNA: TGTGCCAGCAGCCCACCAGGGACGTCTTATAGCAATCAGCCCCAGCATTTT.